This TCR beta chain originates from a study of blood T cell repertoires in COVID-19. Background on the study: Donors in the United States, Italy and Spain gave samples during acute or convalescent COVID-19. The cDNA or gDNA used as material had been derived from T cells, B-cell-depleted T cells, or PBMCs.

Under the authors' procedure: Amplifying reference gene primers gave estimates of nucleated cell counts. The table came from immunoSEQ multiplex PCR; TCRdb's copy has only in-frame clones and leaves some out. The DNA was the basis for D and trimming; V, J and clone size are from that table. The sample carries about 210,000 clones, about four fifths recorded once. V lost 4 bases to trimming and J lost 9 bases; unmatched junction nucleotides: 1. Germline assignment: CDR1 SGHTA and CDR2 FQGTGA. There are 13 residues in the CDR3. The material sequenced was peripheral blood. The chain couples TRBV7-3 to TRBJ2-1, with TRBD2 identical over 12 bases. This clonotype originated in a man between 45 and 60 years old with active or convalescent COVID-19. CDR3 loop: CASSSSGRGEQFF. CDR3 DNA sequence: TGTGCCAGCAGCTCTAGCGGGAGGGGTGAGCAGTTCTTC.